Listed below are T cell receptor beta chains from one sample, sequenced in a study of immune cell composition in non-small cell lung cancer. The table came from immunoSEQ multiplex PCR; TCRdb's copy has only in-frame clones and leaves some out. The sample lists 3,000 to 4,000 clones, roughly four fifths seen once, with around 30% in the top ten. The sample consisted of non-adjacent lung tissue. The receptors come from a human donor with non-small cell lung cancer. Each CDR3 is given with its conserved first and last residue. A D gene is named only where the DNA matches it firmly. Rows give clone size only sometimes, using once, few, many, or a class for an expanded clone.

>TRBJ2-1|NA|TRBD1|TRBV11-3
CASSLGPTGGNEQFF
TGTGCCAGCAGCTTAGGTCCGACAGGGGGGAATGAGCAGTTCTTC
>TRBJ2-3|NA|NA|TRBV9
CASSVAGVNTADTQYF
TGTGCCAGCAGCGTAGCGGGGGTTAATACGGCAGATACGCAGTATTTT
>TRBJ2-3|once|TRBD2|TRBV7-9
CASSLAAGGPDRDTQYF
TGTGCCAGCAGCTTAGCGGCGGGAGGCCCTGATCGAGATACGCAGTATTTT
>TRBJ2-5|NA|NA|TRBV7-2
CASSGPQETQYF
TGTGCCAGCAGCGGCCCCCAGGAGACCCAGTACTTC
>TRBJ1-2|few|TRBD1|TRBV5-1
CASSRTGEYYGYTF
TGCGCCAGCAGCCGGACAGGGGAATACTATGGCTACACCTTC
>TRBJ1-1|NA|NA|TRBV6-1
CASTRGSEGYTEAFF
TGTGCCAGCACCCGGGGATCGGAGGGGTACACTGAAGCTTTCTTT
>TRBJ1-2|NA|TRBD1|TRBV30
CAWSPLDREVDYGYTF
TGTGCCTGGAGTCCCCTAGACAGGGAGGTCGACTATGGCTACACCTTC
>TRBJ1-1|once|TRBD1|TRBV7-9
CASTSGQGGTEAFF
TGTGCCAGCACCTCGGGACAGGGGGGGACTGAAGCTTTCTTT
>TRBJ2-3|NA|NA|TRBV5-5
CASSSHPQGIGTDTQYF
TGTGCCAGCAGCTCCCACCCACAGGGCATCGGGACAGATACGCAGTATTTT
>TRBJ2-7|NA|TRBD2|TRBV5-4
CASSSNGGTSGSRWREQYF
TGTGCCAGCAGCTCCAACGGGGGGACTAGCGGGAGTAGATGGCGCGAGCAGTACTTC
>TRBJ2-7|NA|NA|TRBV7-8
CASSLAHTPYEQYF
TGTGCCAGCAGCTTAGCGCACACGCCCTACGAGCAGTACTTC
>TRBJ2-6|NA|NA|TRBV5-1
CASSLAEPNVLTF
TGCGCCAGCAGCTTGGCCGAGCCCAACGTCCTGACTTTC
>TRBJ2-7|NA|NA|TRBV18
CASSPPFHEQYF
TGTGCCAGCTCACCACCCTTCCACGAGCAGTACTTC
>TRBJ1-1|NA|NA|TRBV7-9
CASSLAPTEAFF
TGTGCCAGCAGCTTGGCCCCTACTGAAGCTTTCTTT
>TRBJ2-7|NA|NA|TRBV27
CASSPSSYEQYF
TGTGCCAGCAGTCCTAGCTCCTACGAGCAGTACTTC
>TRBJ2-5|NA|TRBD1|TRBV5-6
CASSLGDRQETQYF
TGTGCCAGCAGCTTGGGGGACAGGCAAGAGACCCAGTACTTC
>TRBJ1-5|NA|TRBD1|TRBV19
CASSDRGSGNQPQHF
TGTGCCAGTAGTGACAGGGGTTCAGGCAATCAGCCCCAGCATTTT
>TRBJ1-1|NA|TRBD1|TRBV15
CATSRGRGPGPEAFF
TGTGCCACCAGCAGAGGAAGGGGGCCGGGGCCTGAAGCTTTCTTT